One sample yielded the 29 T cell receptor beta chains listed below, sequenced in a study of T cells in Graves' hyperthyroidism and ophthalmopathy (dated by TCRdb to the late 2010s). The method was multiplex PCR. The reads were generated on an Illumina HiSeq 2000. The TCR beta CDR3 regions were amplified from the RNA transcripts. The TCR CDR3 was subjected to a first round of RT-PCR using the HTBI primer set and the Qiagen OneStep RT-PCR kit. The raw public reads went through TCRdb reprocessing: fastp at Q25, MiXCR clone calling, in-frame beta chains kept. Merged by CDR3 protein, the rows form single entries marked with the most common genes and DNA. The sample has roughly 360,000 distinct CDR3 sequences on record, approximately 15% of them singletons. 20% to 25% of the sample comes from the top ten. Source material: blood. These TCRs come from a man aged 25-40 years with Graves' hyperthyroidism that later progressed to Graves' ophthalmopathy.

To note about this clonotype: It may be a read error: a sequence one base away is much more abundant. The gene calls are TRBV7-2 and TRBJ1-2; D is unresolved. CDR3 length equals 14 residues. CDR1 is SGHTA, CDR2 FQGNSA, per germline. Here the CDR3 DNA reads TGTGCCAGCAGCTTAGCACATGAAGTCTATGGCTACATCTTC. Protein: CASSLAHEVYGYIF.

This clonotype was picked up a small number of times. The rearrangement joins TRBV7-9 to TRBJ1-1; possible D gene TRBD1, 5 bases. Trimming took off 5 bases at V and 3 bases at J, with 16 bases between the two ends. CDR1 and CDR2 (germline): SEHNR, FQNEAQ (reference sequence). The CDR3 extends over 15 amino acids. The CDR3 nucleotides read TGTGCCAGCAGCCGAGAGGGGTTGTTGGACACTGAAGCTTTCTTT. Protein product: CASSREGLLDTEAFF.

The rearrangement uses TRBV7-9 and TRBJ2-5, with 8 nucleotides matching TRBD2. The junction had 7 bases not matched to a gene; V was cut back by 5 bases and J by 5 bases. Germline values: CDR1 SEHNR, CDR2 FQNEAQ (reference sequence). This CDR3 spans 14 amino acids. Here the CDR3 DNA reads TGTGCCAGCAGCCAAGCGGGGGCCCAGGAGACCCAGTACTTC. Amino acid sequence: CASSQAGAQETQYF.

This clonotype was recorded at least ten times. This rearrangement joins TRBV27 to TRBJ1-5; D gene uncertain. V lost 2 bases to trimming and J lost 3 bases, with 8 bases between them. This CDR3 region has 14 residues. CDR1 is MNHEY and CDR2 is SMNVEV in the germline V gene (reference sequence). CDR3 sequence reads: CASSLVGNNQPQHF. CDR3 bases: TGTGCCAGCAGTTTAGTAGGGAACAATCAGCCCCAGCATTTT.

This sequence joins TRBV5-1 and TRBJ2-5; D is unclear. Germline assignment: CDR1 SGHRS and CDR2 YFSETQ. Trimming pared 0 bases from V and 1 base from J, leaving 10 bases between. There are 15 residues in the CDR3. The CDR3 is CASSLGVSRQETQYF. The CDR3 nucleotides are TGCGCCAGCAGCTTGGGGGTTAGCCGCCAAGAGACCCAGTACTTC.

This clonotype was seen ten or more times. The V call is TRBV7-6, the J call TRBJ1-5; D perhaps matches TRBD1 (6 bases). This CDR3 region has 13 residues. Germline lookup yields CDR1 SGHVS and CDR2 FNYEAQ. The V end was cut by 3 bases, the J end by 4 bases, with 7 bases between. CDR3 sequence reads: CASSFGQNQPQHF. As DNA, the CDR3 is TGTGCCAGCAGCTTCGGACAGAATCAGCCCCAGCATTTT. The variable domain in full, with the rest retrieved from reference TRBV7-6 and TRBJ1-5, is GAGVSQSPRYKVTKRGQDVALRCDPISGHVSLYWYRQALGQGPEFLTYFNYEAQQDKSGLPNDRFSAERPEGSISTLTIQRTEQRDSAMYRCASSFGQNQPQHFGDGTRLSIL.

The chain couples TRBV7-8 to TRBJ2-1; possibly TRBD1 or TRBD2 for D (5 bases each). V shed 0 bases and J shed 5 bases, with 8 bases lying between them. The germline CDR1 and CDR2 sequences are SGHVS and FQNEAQ. This CDR3 region has 14 residues. The CDR3 loop reads CASSLAGVNNEQFF. CDR3 coding DNA: TGTGCCAGCAGCTTAGCGGGGGTTAACAATGAGCAGTTCTTC. The whole variable domain, filled in from reference TRBV7-8 and TRBJ2-1, reads GAGVSQSPRYKVAKRGQDVALRCDPISGHVSLFWYQQALGQGPEFLTYFQNEAQLDKSGLPSDRFFAERPEGSVSTLKIQRTQQEDSAVYLCASSLAGVNNEQFFGPGTRLTVL.

This clonotype showed up many times. The rearrangement uses TRBV2 and TRBJ2-5; 8 nucleotides line up with TRBD2. This CDR3 region has 13 residues. The V and J ends lost 6 bases and 5 bases, in that order; junction bases with no gene match: 5. CDR1 is SNHLY, CDR2 FYNNEI, per germline. The CDR3 region is CASSGLAGETQYF. Here the CDR3 DNA reads TGTGCCAGCAGCGGACTAGCAGGCGAGACCCAGTACTTC.

This clonotype was counted at least ten times. The J gene is TRBJ1-4, the V gene TRBV7-3; 10 nucleotides align to TRBD1. J lost 3 bases, V lost 9 bases, and 19 bases had no gene match. CDR1 and CDR2 from the germline V gene are SGHTA and FQGTGA. There are 19 residues in the CDR3. The chain's CDR3 is CASHQAGTGATPSNEKLFF. The CDR3 coding sequence is TGTGCCAGTCACCAAGCCGGGACAGGGGCAACACCCTCTAATGAAAAACTGTTTTTT. The variable domain in full, with the rest retrieved from reference TRBV7-3 and TRBJ1-4, is GAGVSQTPSNKVTEKGKYVELRCDPISGHTALYWYRQSLGQGPEFLIYFQGTGAADDSGLPNDRFFAVRPEGSVSTLKIQRTERGDSAVYLCASHQAGTGATPSNEKLFFGSGTQLSVL.

This clonotype has more than one count but fewer than ten. This chain links TRBV28 with TRBJ2-3, with a tentative D call TRBD1 (5 bases). CDR3 length: 14 residues. Germline loops: CDR1 MDHEN, CDR2 SYDVKM. The V gene lost 5 bases and the J gene lost 0 bases, with 9 bases spanning the gap. The CDR3 DNA is TGTGCCAGCAGTGTCAGGGTTAGCACAGATACGCAGTATTTT. Its protein product is CASSVRVSTDTQYF. The full variable domain, rest sourced from reference TRBV28 and TRBJ2-3, is DVKVTQSSRYLVKRTGEKVFLECVQDMDHENMFWYRQDPGLGLRLIYFSYDVKMKEKGDIPEGYSVSREKKERFSLILESASTNQTSMYLCASSVRVSTDTQYFGPGTRLTVL.

There are a few counts of this clonotype. The rearrangement links TRBV2 to TRBJ2-2; TRBD2 aligns across 12 bases. The CDR3 length is 14 residues. V dropped 6 bases and J dropped 7; count of bases not matched to a gene: 3. Germline V gene lookup returns CDR1 SNHLY and CDR2 FYNNEI. The CDR3 DNA is TGTGCCAGCAGGGAGACTAGCGGGGGCGGGGAGCTGTTTTTT. Translated: CASRETSGGGELFF.

The J gene is TRBJ2-1, the V gene TRBV27; D remains ambiguous. Per germline, CDR1 MNHEY and CDR2 SMNVEV (reference sequence). This CDR3 contains 14 residues. With 8 bases removed from V and 3 bases from J, the gap between germline ends came to 14 bases. CDR3 region: CASGLLGNYNEQFF. Here the CDR3 DNA reads TGTGCCAGCGGCCTCTTAGGGAACTACAATGAGCAGTTCTTC.

In its sample, this clonotype was seen a few times. The V call is TRBV9, the J call TRBJ1-2, with D perhaps TRBD1 (5 bases). Between the trimmed V and J ends, which lost 0 bases and 3 bases, there was a span of 6 bases. Per germline, CDR1 SGDLS and CDR2 YYNGEE. The CDR3 sequence is 13 residues long. The CDR3 coding sequence is TGTGCCAGCAGCGTAGGAGGGGACTATGGCTACACCTTC. Translation gives CASSVGGDYGYTF.

V gene TRBV9 combines with J gene TRBJ2-6; D gene uncertain. The CDR3 consists of 16 residues. The germline CDR1 and CDR2 sequences are SGDLS and YYNGEE. The V end lost 2 bases, the J end lost 0 bases, and 9 bases lay between the germline ends. The CDR3 DNA reads TGTGCCAGCAGCGTGGGTAATAGCTCTGGGGCCAACGTCCTGACTTTC. Translated: CASSVGNSSGANVLTF.

This rearrangement joins TRBV27 to TRBJ1-3, with TRBD1 matching over 8 bases. The CDR3 has 16 residues. V lost 6 bases and J lost 1; bases outside the gene matches: 8. The germline V gene has CDR1 MNHEY and CDR2 SMNVEV (reference sequence). The CDR3 bases are TGTGCCAGCAGGCCCGGGACAGGACGTTCTGGAAACACCATATATTTT. Its translation is CASRPGTGRSGNTIYF.

This clonotype was recorded many times. The CDR3 DNA reads as TGTGCCAGCAGCTTAGATCGGGGGAACGGCCAGCCCCAGCATTTT. It codes for CASSLDRGNGQPQHF. The V call is TRBV11-2, the J call TRBJ1-5, with D possibly being TRBD1 (5 bases). Trimming stripped 0 bases from V and 7 bases from J, with 13 bases between. Germline loops: CDR1 SGHAT, CDR2 FQNNGV. The CDR3 loop spans 15 amino acids.

This clonotype has just a few counts. The chain employs TRBV19 and TRBJ2-3, with 10 bases lining up with TRBD2. Looked up from germline, CDR1 is LNHDA and CDR2 is SQIVND (reference sequence). Trimming at V came to 0 bases and at J to 5 bases, leaving 11 bases not matched to a gene. The CDR3 is made up of 18 amino acids. CDR3 nucleotide sequence: TGTGCCAGTAGTATAGACTCCCTCCAGCGGGGGGGCCGAGATACGCAGTATTTT. This sequence encodes CASSIDSLQRGGRDTQYF.

This clonotype was seen repeatedly, ten times or more. This rearrangement joins TRBV27 to TRBJ1-6, with a possible D match to TRBD1 (5 bases). The CDR3 is 16 residues long. The V gene's germline CDR1 is MNHEY and CDR2 SMNVEV (reference sequence). Trimming removed 5 bases from V and 3 bases from J, with 14 bases in between. The CDR3 reads CASSPRWGFYNSPLHF. In nucleotides, the CDR3 is TGTGCCAGCAGTCCCCGGTGGGGCTTCTATAATTCACCCCTCCACTTT.

This clonotype was seen many times. The J gene is TRBJ2-3, the V gene TRBV5-1; 8 bases line up with TRBD1. V lost 0 bases, J lost 3 bases, and 6 bases stayed unmatched. Germline assignment: CDR1 SGHRS and CDR2 YFSETQ. The CDR3 totals 16 residues. The CDR3 here is CASSLGGQGGTDTQYF. The CDR3, as DNA: TGCGCCAGCAGCTTGGGCGGACAGGGTGGAACAGATACGCAGTATTTT.

This chain joins TRBV4-1 and TRBJ2-2; a possible D gene is TRBD2 (7 bases). This CDR3 comprises 16 residues. Germline CDR1 is MGHRA and CDR2 is YSYEKL. The germline V and J ends were trimmed by 5 bases and 4 bases, with 17 bases remaining between them. The CDR3 here is CASSLTGGLVTGELFF. The DNA for the CDR3 is TGCGCCAGCAGCTTAACGGGGGGCCTGGTCACCGGGGAGCTGTTTTTT.

This clonotype has at least ten counts. The chain carries TRBV11-3 and TRBJ2-5; 11 bases line up with TRBD2. The CDR3 has 17 residues. J gave up 4 bases and V 2 bases, and 9 bases lay outside the gene matches. Germline V gene sequence: CDR1 SGHNT, CDR2 YENEEA. CDR3 in amino acids: CASSLSTSGVMVETQYF. The CDR3 nucleotides read TGTGCCAGCAGCTTATCGACTAGCGGGGTGATGGTAGAGACCCAGTACTTC.

The chain links TRBV30 to TRBJ2-7; D not resolved. Germline assignment: CDR1 GTSNPN and CDR2 SVGIG (reference sequence). V was clipped by 0 bases and J by 2 bases, with 8 bases between them. The CDR3 is 13 amino acids. The CDR3 bases are TGTGCCTGGAGTGTTCAGGCTACCTACGAGCAGTACTTC. Translation gives CAWSVQATYEQYF.

There are a few counts of this clonotype. This chain links TRBV20-1 with TRBJ1-5; D remains unclear. The germline gives CDR1 DFQATT, CDR2 SNEGSKA (reference sequence). Trimming removed 0 bases at V and 9 bases at J, with 12 bases between. This CDR3 is built from 13 residues. This CDR3 reads CSARDPRLGPQHF. The CDR3 bases are TGCAGTGCTAGAGACCCTAGGTTGGGGCCCCAGCATTTT.

The chain links TRBV19 to TRBJ1-5; 8 positions agree with TRBD1. Germline V gene data show CDR1 as LNHDA and CDR2 as SQIVND (reference sequence). There are 14 residues in the CDR3. Trimming at V came to 8 bases and at J to 4 bases, leaving 7 bases not matched to a gene. The CDR3 spells CASWGGQENQPQHF. For the CDR3, the DNA is TGTGCCAGTTGGGGGGGACAGGAAAATCAGCCCCAGCATTTT. The full variable domain, rest sourced from reference TRBV19 and TRBJ1-5, is DGGITQSPKYLFRKEGQNVTLSCEQNLNHDAMYWYRQDPGQGLRLIYYSQIVNDFQKGDIAEGYSVSREKKESFPLTVTSAQKNPTAFYLCASWGGQENQPQHFGDGTRLSIL.

This clonotype was counted a few times. The rearrangement links TRBV3-1 to TRBJ1-1; 7 nucleotides match TRBD1. The germline V gene encodes CDR1 LGHDT and CDR2 YNNKEL (reference sequence). V lost 4 bases, J lost 7 bases, and 9 bases stayed unmatched. CDR3 length: 14 amino acids. The CDR3 loop is CASSPRDRTIEAFF. The CDR3 nucleotides read TGTGCCAGCAGCCCTAGGGACAGAACCATTGAAGCTTTCTTT.

Many counts were recorded for this clonotype. V is TRBV20-1 and J is TRBJ2-7; maybe TRBD2 (5 bases). CDR1 DFQATT and CDR2 SNEGSKA come from the germline V gene (reference sequence). The CDR3 runs 13 residues. Trimming took 4 bases from V and 3 from J, leaving 13 bases between them. In DNA, the CDR3 is TGCAGTGCTACCCGCCCGAGGGACTACGAGCAGTACTTC. As protein: CSATRPRDYEQYF.

The rearrangement uses TRBV5-8 and TRBJ1-1; 7 bases match TRBD1. CDR1 SGHTS and CDR2 YDEGEE come from the germline V gene. The length of the CDR3 is 14 residues. The J segment lost 4 bases and the V segment lost 4 bases, leaving 7 bases of the junction unmatched. The CDR3 nucleotides read TGTGCCAGCAGCACACGACAGGGCGCCACTGAAGCTTTCTTT. Translating gives CASSTRQGATEAFF.

This clonotype was seen many times. The rearrangement uses TRBV15 and TRBJ1-1, with D possibly being TRBD1 (5 bases). Germline V gene sequence: CDR1 LNHNV, CDR2 YYDKDF (reference sequence). This CDR3 is 15 amino acids long. With 3 bases removed from V and 2 bases from J, the gap between germline ends came to 13 bases. The CDR3 sequence is CATSSLLGANTEAFF. Here the CDR3 DNA reads TGTGCCACCAGCAGTCTTCTTGGGGCAAACACTGAAGCTTTCTTT.

Turning to this clonotype: A much larger clone lies a single base off, so this may be a read error. The V and J genes are TRBV5-1 and TRBJ2-3; unclear D gene. The germline V gene encodes CDR1 SGHRS and CDR2 YFSETQ. This CDR3 spans 13 amino acids. V gave up 3 bases and J gave up 4 bases, with 9 bases separating them. As DNA, the CDR3 is TGCGCCAGCAGCTGGCTCATGGCAGATACGCAGTATTTT. Translating it yields CASSWLMADTQYF.